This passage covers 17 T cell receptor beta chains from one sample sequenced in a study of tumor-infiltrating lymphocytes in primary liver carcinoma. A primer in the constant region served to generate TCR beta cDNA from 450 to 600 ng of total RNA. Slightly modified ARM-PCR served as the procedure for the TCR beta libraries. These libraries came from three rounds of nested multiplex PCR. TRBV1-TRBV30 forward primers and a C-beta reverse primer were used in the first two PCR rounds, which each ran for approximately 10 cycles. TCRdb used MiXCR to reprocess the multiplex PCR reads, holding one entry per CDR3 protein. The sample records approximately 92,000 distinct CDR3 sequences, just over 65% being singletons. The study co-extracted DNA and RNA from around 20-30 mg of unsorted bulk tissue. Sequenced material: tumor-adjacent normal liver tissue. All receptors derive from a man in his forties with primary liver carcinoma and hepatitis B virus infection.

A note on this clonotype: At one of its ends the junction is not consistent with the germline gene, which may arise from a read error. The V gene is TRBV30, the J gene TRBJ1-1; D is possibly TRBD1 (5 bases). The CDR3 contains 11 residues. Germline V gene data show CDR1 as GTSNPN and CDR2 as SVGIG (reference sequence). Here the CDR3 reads CVWGTQTEAFF. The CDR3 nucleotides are TGTGTCTGGGGGACTCAGACTGAAGCTTTCTTT.

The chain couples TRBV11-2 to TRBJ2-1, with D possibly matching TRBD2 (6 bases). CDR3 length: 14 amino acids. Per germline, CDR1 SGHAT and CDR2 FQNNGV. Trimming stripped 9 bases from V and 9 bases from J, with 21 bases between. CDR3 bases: TGTGCCAGTAGTCCAGCGGGCCCTGGGAGTGAGCAGTTCTTC. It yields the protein CASSPAGPGSEQFF.

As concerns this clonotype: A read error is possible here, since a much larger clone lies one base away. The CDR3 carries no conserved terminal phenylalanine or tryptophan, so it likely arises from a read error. The CDR3 is CASRTYETMNTEAFL. The CDR3 nucleotides read TGTGCCAGTAGAACATACGAGACCATGAACACTGAAGCTTTCCTT. The V call is TRBV19, the J call TRBJ1-1; D is unclear. The CDR3 sequence is 15 residues long. V lost 6 bases and J lost 0, with 14 bases in between. The germline V gene encodes CDR1 LNHDA and CDR2 SQIVND (reference sequence).

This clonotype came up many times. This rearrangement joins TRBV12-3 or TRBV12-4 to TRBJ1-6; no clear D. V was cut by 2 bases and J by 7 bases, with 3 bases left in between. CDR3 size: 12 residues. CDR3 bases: TGTGCCAGCAGTTTAAAGAATTCACCCCTCCACTTT. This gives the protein CASSLKNSPLHF.

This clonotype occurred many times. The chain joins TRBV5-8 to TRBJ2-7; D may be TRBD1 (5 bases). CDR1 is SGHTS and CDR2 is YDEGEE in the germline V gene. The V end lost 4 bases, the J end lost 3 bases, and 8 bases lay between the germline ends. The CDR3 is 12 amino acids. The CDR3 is CASSRQGYEQYF. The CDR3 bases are TGTGCCAGCAGCCGTCAGGGCTACGAGCAGTACTTC.

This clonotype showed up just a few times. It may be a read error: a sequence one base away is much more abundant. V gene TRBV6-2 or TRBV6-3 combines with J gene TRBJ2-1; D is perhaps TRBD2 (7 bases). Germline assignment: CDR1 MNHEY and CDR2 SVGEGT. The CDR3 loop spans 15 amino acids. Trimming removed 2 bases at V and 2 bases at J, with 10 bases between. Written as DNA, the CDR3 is TGTGCCAGCAGTTACGGAGGGGGGGCCTACAATGAGCAGTTCTTC. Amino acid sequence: CASSYGGGAYNEQFF.

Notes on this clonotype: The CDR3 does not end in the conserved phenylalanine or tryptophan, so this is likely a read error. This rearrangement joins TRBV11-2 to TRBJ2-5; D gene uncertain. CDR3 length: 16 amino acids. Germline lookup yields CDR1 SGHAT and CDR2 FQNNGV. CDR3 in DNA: TGTGCCAGTAGATCCCGGGTCTCGGCCCACCAAGGGACCCAGTACCTC. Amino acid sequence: CASRSRVSAHQGTQYL.

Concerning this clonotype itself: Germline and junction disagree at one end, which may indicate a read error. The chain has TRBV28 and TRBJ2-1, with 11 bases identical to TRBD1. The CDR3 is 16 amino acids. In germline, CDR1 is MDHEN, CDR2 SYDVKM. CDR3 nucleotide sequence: TGTACCAGCAGCCGAGCCGGGACAGGGGGGTACAATGTGCAGTTCTTC. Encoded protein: CTSSRAGTGGYNVQFF.

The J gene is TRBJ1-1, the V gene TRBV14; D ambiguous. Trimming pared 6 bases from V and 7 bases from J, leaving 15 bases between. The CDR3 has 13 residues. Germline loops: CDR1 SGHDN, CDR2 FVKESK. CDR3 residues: CASRGPWSSEAFF. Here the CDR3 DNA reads TGTGCCAGCAGGGGTCCCTGGAGCAGTGAAGCTTTCTTT.

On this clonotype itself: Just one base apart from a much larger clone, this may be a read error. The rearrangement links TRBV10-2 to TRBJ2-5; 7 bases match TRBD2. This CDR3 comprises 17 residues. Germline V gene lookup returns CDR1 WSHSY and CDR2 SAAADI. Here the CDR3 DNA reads TGCGTCAGCAGGCCTTCCCGGGGTACGGGAGGTCAAGAGACCCAGTACTTC. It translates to CVSRPSRGTGGQETQYF.

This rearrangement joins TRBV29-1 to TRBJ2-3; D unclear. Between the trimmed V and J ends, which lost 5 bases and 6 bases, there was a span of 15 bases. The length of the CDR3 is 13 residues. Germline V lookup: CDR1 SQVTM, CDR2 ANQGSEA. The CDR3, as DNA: TGCAGCGTTATAGACCCTACACAGGATACGCAGTATTTT. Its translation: CSVIDPTQDTQYF.

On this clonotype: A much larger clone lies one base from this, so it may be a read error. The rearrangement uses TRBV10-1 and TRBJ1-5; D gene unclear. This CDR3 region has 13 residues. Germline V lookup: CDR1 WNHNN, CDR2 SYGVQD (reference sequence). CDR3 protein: CASSENNNQPHHF. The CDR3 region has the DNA TGCGCCAGCAGTGAAAACAACAATCAGCCCCACCATTTT.

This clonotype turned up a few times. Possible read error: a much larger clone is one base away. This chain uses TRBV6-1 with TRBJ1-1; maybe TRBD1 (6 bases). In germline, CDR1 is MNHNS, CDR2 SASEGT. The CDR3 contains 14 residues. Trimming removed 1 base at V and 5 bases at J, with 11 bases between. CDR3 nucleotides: TGTGCCAGCAGTGAAGGGGACAAGTGGACTGAAGCTTTCTTT. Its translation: CASSEGDKWTEAFF.

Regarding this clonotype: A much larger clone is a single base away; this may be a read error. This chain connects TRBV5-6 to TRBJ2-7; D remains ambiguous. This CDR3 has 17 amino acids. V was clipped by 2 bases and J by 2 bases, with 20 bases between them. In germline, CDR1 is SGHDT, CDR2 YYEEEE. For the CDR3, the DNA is TGTGCCAGCAGCTTCGGCAGGAGTGGGTCTTTTACCTACGAGCAGTACTTC. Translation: CASSFGRSGSFTYEQYF.

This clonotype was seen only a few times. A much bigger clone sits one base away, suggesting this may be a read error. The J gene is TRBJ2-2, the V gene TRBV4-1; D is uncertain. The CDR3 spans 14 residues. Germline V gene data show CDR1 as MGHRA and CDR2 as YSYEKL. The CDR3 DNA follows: TGCACCAGCAGCCAAGATTCAGAAGTCGGGGAGCTGTTTTTT. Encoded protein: CTSSQDSEVGELFF.

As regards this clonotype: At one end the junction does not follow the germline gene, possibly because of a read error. The CDR3 DNA follows: TGTACCAGCAGCAACCCGACAGGAGCGGGAGAGACCCAGTACTTC. This gives the protein CTSSNPTGAGETQYF. The V and J genes are TRBV11-2 and TRBJ2-5; possibly TRBD1 or TRBD2 for D (6 bases each). The germline V gene has CDR1 SGHAT and CDR2 FQNNGV. This CDR3 has 15 residues.

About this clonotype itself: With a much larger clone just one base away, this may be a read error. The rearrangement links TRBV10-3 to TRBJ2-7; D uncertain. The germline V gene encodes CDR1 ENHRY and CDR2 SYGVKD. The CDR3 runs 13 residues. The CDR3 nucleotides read TGTGCCATCAGTGAGGGTCTCTCCTACGAGCGGTACTTC. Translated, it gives CAISEGLSYERYF.